This is a list of T cell receptor beta chains from one sample in a study of cytomegalovirus exposure and HLA in healthy donors. Using immunoSEQ multiplex PCR, the repertoire was profiled, and TCRdb retains in-frame clones only, with some absent. This table holds some 96,000 clones, approximately 80% found once. Specimen: PBMCs. The source is a female donor in good health and CMV-seronegative. CDR3s include the opening cysteine and the closing phenylalanine or tryptophan. A D gene is named only where the DNA matches it firmly. A row's size may be missing; if present it is once, few, many or a size class.

>.|TRBJ1-4|TRBV30|.|15
CAWSVRGAANEKLFF
TGTGCCTGGAGTGTACGGGGGGCCGCTAATGAAAAACTGTTTTTT
>.|TRBJ2-7|TRBV5-4|.|14
CASSLTGTSDEQYF
TGTGCCAGCAGCTTGACAGGGACCTCTGACGAGCAGTACTTC
>.|TRBJ2-7|TRBV7-3|TRBD1|15
CASSFDRAATYEQYF
TGTGCCAGCAGCTTTGACAGGGCGGCGACCTACGAGCAGTACTTC
>.|TRBJ2-3|TRBV27|TRBD2|19
CASSFSLAGGPSSTDTQYF
TGTGCCAGCAGTTTCTCGCTAGCGGGAGGGCCCTCTAGCACAGATACGCAGTATTTT
>few|TRBJ2-2|TRBV7-8|.|15
CASSRRVPNTGELFF
TGTGCCAGCAGCCGCAGGGTACCGAACACCGGGGAGCTGTTTTTT
>.|TRBJ2-7|TRBV6-1|TRBD1|15
CASRRGTGSLYEQYF
TGTGCCAGCCGCAGAGGGACAGGGTCCCTCTACGAGCAGTACTTC
>.|TRBJ2-1|TRBV29-1|.|10
CSVVVNEQFF
TGCAGCGTTGTAGTCAATGAGCAGTTCTTC
>once|TRBJ2-4|TRBV7-9|.|15
CASSLASEALNIQYF
TGTGCCAGCAGCTTAGCTAGCGAAGCCCTAAACATTCAGTACTTC
>.|TRBJ1-1|TRBV30|.|14
CAWSLTGQWTEAFF
TGTGCCTGGAGCCTAACAGGGCAGTGGACTGAAGCTTTCTTT
>once|TRBJ2-5|TRBV5-1|.|14
CASSSGTKKETQYF
TGCGCCAGCAGCTCCGGGACAAAGAAAGAGACCCAGTACTTC
>.|TRBJ2-7|TRBV15|TRBD2|17
CATSRYTGLAGTYEQYF
TGTGCCACCAGCAGATACACTGGACTAGCGGGCACCTACGAGCAGTACTTC